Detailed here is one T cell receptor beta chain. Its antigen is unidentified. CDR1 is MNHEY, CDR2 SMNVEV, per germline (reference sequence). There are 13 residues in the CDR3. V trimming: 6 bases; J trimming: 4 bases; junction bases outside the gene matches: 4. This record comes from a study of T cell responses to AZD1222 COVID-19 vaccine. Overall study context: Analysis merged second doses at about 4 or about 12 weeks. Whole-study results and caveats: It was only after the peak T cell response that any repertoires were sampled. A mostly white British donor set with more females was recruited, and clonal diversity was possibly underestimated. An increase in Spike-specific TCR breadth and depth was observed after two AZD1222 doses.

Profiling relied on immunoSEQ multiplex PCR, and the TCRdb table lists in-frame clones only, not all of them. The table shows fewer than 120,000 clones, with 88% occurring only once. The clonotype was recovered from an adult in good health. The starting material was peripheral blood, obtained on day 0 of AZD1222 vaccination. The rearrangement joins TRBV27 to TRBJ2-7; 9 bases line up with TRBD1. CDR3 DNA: TGTGCCAGCAGAATACAGGGGGCTTACGAGCAGTACTTC. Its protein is CASRIQGAYEQYF.